Listed below are T cell receptor beta chains from one sample, sequenced in a study of blood T cell repertoires in COVID-19. Profiling relied on immunoSEQ multiplex PCR, and the TCRdb table lists in-frame clones only, not all of them. This table has around 450,000 clones, about 90% appearing once. Specimen: PBMCs or T cells enriched from blood (not recorded which). The receptor set was obtained from a man aged 18 to 35 who had recovered from COVID-19. CDR3s include the opening cysteine and the closing phenylalanine or tryptophan. Fields, in order: clone size, J gene, D gene, V gene, CDR3 DNA, CDR3 protein. A D gene is named only where the DNA matches it firmly. The size of a clone is reported for some rows only, either as once, few or many, or as a class for expanded clones.

size: NA
J: TRBJ2-7
D: TRBD2
V: TRBV7-9
DNA: TGTGCCAGCAGCGCTCTAGCGGGAGGGCCGACCGAGCAGTACTTC
CDR3: CASSALAGGPTEQYF

size: NA
J: TRBJ1-2
D: TRBD1
V: TRBV6-5
DNA: TGTGCCAGCAGCCTCGGGACAGGCGGTGGCTACACCTTC
CDR3: CASSLGTGGGYTF

size: NA
J: TRBJ1-2
D: NA
V: TRBV6-5
DNA: TGTGCCAGCAGTCCCGGGGACTATGGCTACACCTTC
CDR3: CASSPGDYGYTF

size: NA
J: TRBJ2-7
D: NA
V: TRBV11-2
DNA: TGTGCCAGCAGCGTGAGCGAGAAGCAGTACTTC
CDR3: CASSVSEKQYF

size: many
J: TRBJ2-7
D: NA
V: TRBV5-1
DNA: TGCGCCAGCAGCTCCTCTTACGAGCAGTACTTC
CDR3: CASSSSYEQYF

size: NA
J: TRBJ1-1
D: TRBD1
V: TRBV5-1
DNA: TGCGCCAGCAGCTTGCATGGGATGGACAGGGCTGTTCGGAACACTGAAGCTTTCTTT
CDR3: CASSLHGMDRAVRNTEAFF

size: NA
J: TRBJ1-6
D: NA
V: TRBV12-3/TRBV12-4
DNA: TGTGCCAGCAGCCTAGACAGTCGAGCACCCCTCCACTTT
CDR3: CASSLDSRAPLHF

size: NA
J: TRBJ1-1
D: TRBD1
V: TRBV3-1/TRBV3-2
DNA: TGTGCCAGCAGAAGACAGGGTGAAGCTTTCTTT
CDR3: CASRRQGEAFF

size: NA
J: TRBJ1-2
D: TRBD1
V: TRBV11-1
DNA: TGTGCCAGCAGCCCGGGACAGGGCGACTATGGCTACACCTTC
CDR3: CASSPGQGDYGYTF

size: NA
J: TRBJ1-2
D: NA
V: TRBV19
DNA: TGTGCCAGTAGTATTAGGGGAGCGGGCTATGGCTACACCTTC
CDR3: CASSIRGAGYGYTF

size: NA
J: TRBJ2-7
D: NA
V: TRBV28
DNA: TGTGCCAGCAGTTTTCGGTTCTTGTACGAGCAGTACTTC
CDR3: CASSFRFLYEQYF

size: NA
J: TRBJ1-5
D: TRBD1
V: TRBV7-8
DNA: TGTGCCAGCAGCCGGGACAGGGGACAGCCCCAGCATTTT
CDR3: CASSRDRGQPQHF

size: NA
J: TRBJ1-2
D: NA
V: TRBV12-3/TRBV12-4
DNA: TGTGCCAGCAGTAGGACAGCCTATGGCTACACCTTC
CDR3: CASSRTAYGYTF

size: NA
J: TRBJ1-1
D: NA
V: TRBV5-4
DNA: TGTGCCAGCAGCTTCAGGGGCGGGAACACTGAAGCTTTCTTT
CDR3: CASSFRGGNTEAFF

size: NA
J: TRBJ1-1
D: NA
V: TRBV9
DNA: TGTGCCAGCAGCGCCGGACAGAACACTGAAGCTTTCTTT
CDR3: CASSAGQNTEAFF

size: many
J: TRBJ1-6
D: NA
V: TRBV7-8
DNA: TGTGCCAGCAGCTTCAGGAACAGGGATTCACCCCTCCACTTT
CDR3: CASSFRNRDSPLHF

size: NA
J: TRBJ1-1
D: NA
V: TRBV7-6
DNA: TGTGCCAGCAGCTCTAGCTCGGGACTCGGGACTGAAGCTTTCTTT
CDR3: CASSSSSGLGTEAFF

size: NA
J: TRBJ1-2
D: NA
V: TRBV6-5
DNA: TGTGCCAGCAGTTACGAGAACCGCTATGGCTACACCTTC
CDR3: CASSYENRYGYTF

size: NA
J: TRBJ2-7
D: TRBD2
V: TRBV3-1/TRBV3-2
DNA: TGTGCCAGCAGCCCAACCTATACTAGCGGGGCCTCCTACGAGCAGTACTTC
CDR3: CASSPTYTSGASYEQYF

size: NA
J: TRBJ2-1
D: NA
V: TRBV29-1
DNA: TGCAGCGGGACGGGAGATACCGGCGGTGAGCAGTTCTTC
CDR3: CSGTGDTGGEQFF

size: NA
J: TRBJ1-2
D: NA
V: TRBV27
DNA: TGTGCCAGCAGTTTAGGGGGGGTCTATGGCTACACCTTC
CDR3: CASSLGGVYGYTF

size: NA
J: TRBJ1-2
D: TRBD1
V: TRBV6-5
DNA: TGTGCCAGCAGCCCGGACAGGGCGGTATCCTATGGCTACACCTTC
CDR3: CASSPDRAVSYGYTF

size: once
J: TRBJ1-1
D: TRBD1
V: TRBV11-2
DNA: TGTGCCAGCAGCCTCCGCCCGGGACAGATTGAAGCTTTCTTT
CDR3: CASSLRPGQIEAFF

size: NA
J: TRBJ1-1
D: NA
V: TRBV25-1
DNA: TGTGCCAGCAGTGAATTTTCAGGGGTTTCGGATACTGAAGCTTTCTTT
CDR3: CASSEFSGVSDTEAFF

size: NA
J: TRBJ1-1
D: NA
V: TRBV2
DNA: TGTGCCAGCAGAACAAATACTGAAGCTTTCTTT
CDR3: CASRTNTEAFF

size: NA
J: TRBJ2-3
D: TRBD2
V: TRBV5-1
DNA: TGCGCCAGCAGCCCCCCTTTAGCGGGAGACTCAGATACGCAGTATTTT
CDR3: CASSPPLAGDSDTQYF

size: NA
J: TRBJ1-4
D: NA
V: TRBV6-5
DNA: TGTGCCAGCTCGATCGAAGGGAGGGGTGAAAAACTGTTTTTT
CDR3: CASSIEGRGEKLFF

size: NA
J: TRBJ2-3
D: TRBD2
V: TRBV5-1
DNA: TGCGCCAGCAGCCGGGGGGGTCTCACAGATACGCAGTATTTT
CDR3: CASSRGGLTDTQYF

size: once
J: TRBJ2-7
D: NA
V: TRBV11-2
DNA: TGTGCCAGCAGCCTTCTTTCCTACGAGCAGTACTTC
CDR3: CASSLLSYEQYF

size: NA
J: TRBJ2-1
D: NA
V: TRBV7-9
DNA: TGTGCCAGCAGCTTCCTCTACAATGAGCAGTTCTTC
CDR3: CASSFLYNEQFF

size: NA
J: TRBJ2-5
D: TRBD2
V: TRBV3-1/TRBV3-2
DNA: TGTGCCAGCAGCCGACGGACTAGCGGGAGCCGGGAGACCCAGTACTTC
CDR3: CASSRRTSGSRETQYF

size: NA
J: TRBJ1-4
D: TRBD1
V: TRBV27
DNA: TGTGCCAGCGGCACCGGGACAGGGAGTGAAAAACTGTTTTTT
CDR3: CASGTGTGSEKLFF

size: NA
J: TRBJ1-1
D: NA
V: TRBV18
DNA: TGTGCCAGCTCACCACTGAATGGACAGACGAACACTGAAGCTTTCTTT
CDR3: CASSPLNGQTNTEAFF

size: NA
J: TRBJ2-7
D: TRBD2
V: TRBV10-1
DNA: TGCGCCAGCAGTGGCCGGAGGGCGGGAGGGATCTCCTACGAGCAGTACTTC
CDR3: CASSGRRAGGISYEQYF

size: few
J: TRBJ1-4
D: TRBD1
V: TRBV5-5
DNA: TGTGCCAGCAGCCCACAGGGGGCCGTGGATGAAAAACTGTTTTTT
CDR3: CASSPQGAVDEKLFF

size: NA
J: TRBJ1-1
D: TRBD1
V: TRBV19
DNA: TGTGCCAGTAGTATGCTTGACAGGGACACTGAAGCTTTCTTT
CDR3: CASSMLDRDTEAFF

size: NA
J: TRBJ1-1
D: NA
V: TRBV30
DNA: TGTGCCTGGAGTATCATGAGCACTGAAGCTTTCTTT
CDR3: CAWSIMSTEAFF

size: NA
J: TRBJ2-1
D: NA
V: TRBV5-4
DNA: TGTGCCAGCAGCTTGAAGGACTTCTACAATGAGCAGTTCTTC
CDR3: CASSLKDFYNEQFF

size: NA
J: TRBJ2-3
D: TRBD2
V: TRBV29-1
DNA: TGCAGCGTAGGACTCCGGGGGGTAAACACAGATACGCAGTATTTT
CDR3: CSVGLRGVNTDTQYF

size: NA
J: TRBJ2-1
D: NA
V: TRBV7-2
DNA: TGTGCCAGCAGCCAGGGCCGTAGTGAGCAGTTCTTC
CDR3: CASSQGRSEQFF

size: NA
J: TRBJ1-5
D: TRBD1
V: TRBV9
DNA: TGTGCCAGCAGCCGGGACAGCCGAGCAAATCAGCCCCAGCATTTT
CDR3: CASSRDSRANQPQHF

size: NA
J: TRBJ1-1
D: NA
V: TRBV6-4
DNA: TGTGCCAGCAGTGACGGGGCGGAGACTGAAGCTTTCTTT
CDR3: CASSDGAETEAFF

size: NA
J: TRBJ2-2
D: TRBD1
V: TRBV9
DNA: TGTGCCAGCAGCTTGAGTGTCGAGACAGGGGACACCGGGGAGCTGTTTTTT
CDR3: CASSLSVETGDTGELFF

size: NA
J: TRBJ2-7
D: TRBD2
V: TRBV27
DNA: TGTGCCAGCAGACACAGCGGGGGGGCCTACGAGCAGTACTTC
CDR3: CASRHSGGAYEQYF

size: once
J: TRBJ2-7
D: NA
V: TRBV28
DNA: TGTGCCAGCAGTCTCAACCCGACACAAACCTACGAGCAGTACTTC
CDR3: CASSLNPTQTYEQYF

size: NA
J: TRBJ1-6
D: TRBD1
V: TRBV7-8
DNA: TGTGCCAGCAGCTTAGCGCTCCGGACAGGAAAGAATTCACCCCTCCACTTT
CDR3: CASSLALRTGKNSPLHF

size: NA
J: TRBJ1-6
D: NA
V: TRBV3-1/TRBV3-2
DNA: TGTGCCAGCTCCGGGGAGGGTTCCTATAATTCACCCCTCCACTTT
CDR3: CASSGEGSYNSPLHF

size: NA
J: TRBJ1-1
D: TRBD1
V: TRBV19
DNA: TGTGCCAGTAGTATGACAGGGGATGTGGGCACTGAAGCTTTCTTT
CDR3: CASSMTGDVGTEAFF

size: NA
J: TRBJ1-1
D: NA
V: TRBV6-4
DNA: TGTGCCAGCATAACAGGGATGAACACTGAAGCTTTCTTT
CDR3: CASITGMNTEAFF

size: NA
J: TRBJ2-5
D: TRBD2
V: TRBV13
DNA: TGTGCCAGCAGCTCACGACTAGCGGGAGGGCAAGAGACCCAGTACTTC
CDR3: CASSSRLAGGQETQYF